This TCR beta chain was documented in a study of blood T cell repertoires in COVID-19. About the study: Whether acute or convalescent, the COVID-19 samples came from the United States, Italy and Spain. From T cells, B-cell-depleted T cells, or PBMCs came the material, which was cDNA or gDNA.

Methods used by the authors: Cell counts per sample came from amplifying reference gene primers. TCRdb keeps only in-frame clones here, not all; method: immunoSEQ multiplex PCR. V and J calls and clone size are given by that table; D and trimming were obtained from the DNA. The table includes fewer than 200,000 clones, around nine tenths detected once. CDR3 length equals 16 residues. Germline CDR1 is SEHNR and CDR2 is FQNEAQ (reference sequence). V dropped 2 bases and J dropped 4; count of bases not matched to a gene: 7. This chain joins TRBV7-9 and TRBJ2-5; 10 nucleotides align to TRBD1. The receptor comes from a man aged 40-55 years with active or convalescent COVID-19. Sequenced sample: peripheral blood. CDR3 sequence: CASSLSDRGLRETQYF. DNA for the CDR3: TGTGCCAGCAGCTTATCCGACAGGGGGCTTAGAGAGACCCAGTACTTC.